The present TCR beta chain was sequenced within a study of blood T cell repertoires in COVID-19. This clone turned up a few times. Repertoires were generated with immunoSEQ multiplex PCR, while TCRdb's copy carries only in-frame clones and drops some. The table has 500,000 or so clones, roughly nine tenths seen once. Germline CDR1 SGHRS, CDR2 YFSETQ. V lost 1 base to trimming and J lost 5 bases; unmatched junction nucleotides: 6. The CDR3 consists of 15 residues. The source material was PBMCs or T cells enriched from blood (not recorded which). The source of this sequence is a woman aged 18-35 years who had recovered from COVID-19. The V call is TRBV5-1, the J call TRBJ2-1; 7 bases map to TRBD2. CDR3: CASSLRRGINNEQFF. Here the CDR3 DNA reads TGCGCCAGCAGCTTGCGGCGGGGGATCAACAATGAGCAGTTCTTC.